A selection of T cell receptor beta chains follows, all from one sample in a study of T cells in narcolepsy. The protocol was immunoSEQ multiplex PCR, while the TCRdb copy is restricted to in-frame clones and leaves out a portion. The sample records 20,000 to 25,000 clones, approximately 84% being singletons. Material for sequencing was CD45RA- memory CD4+ T cells from PBMCs. The receptors stem from a human donor with narcolepsy. Each CDR3 is given with its conserved first and last residue. The order of the fields is D gene, clone size, V gene, CDR3 length, J gene, CDR3 protein, CDR3 DNA. The D gene is left open where the match is weak. Size is omitted from some rows. Given values are once, few, many or a class for expanded clones.

d_gene: .; abundance: .; v_gene: TRBV5-6; len: 15; j_gene: TRBJ2-3; CDR3aa: CASSFQPTGTDTQYF; CDR3nt: TGTGCCAGCAGCTTTCAACCTACTGGCACAGATACGCAGTATTTT
d_gene: .; abundance: .; v_gene: TRBV5-1; len: 16; j_gene: TRBJ2-7; CDR3aa: CASSLQGGAGSYEQYF; CDR3nt: TGCGCCAGCAGCTTACAGGGTGGGGCTGGTAGCTACGAGCAGTACTTC
d_gene: TRBD2; abundance: .; v_gene: TRBV5-1; len: 17; j_gene: TRBJ2-5; CDR3aa: CASSLGASSGSKSTQYF; CDR3nt: TGCGCCAGCAGCTTGGGGGCGTCTAGCGGGAGTAAATCGACCCAGTACTTC
d_gene: TRBD1; abundance: .; v_gene: TRBV7-2; len: 14; j_gene: TRBJ1-5; CDR3aa: CASSLTGGGQPQHF; CDR3nt: TGTGCCAGCAGCTTGACAGGGGGCGGCCAGCCCCAGCATTTT
d_gene: .; abundance: .; v_gene: TRBV27; len: 16; j_gene: TRBJ2-3; CDR3aa: CASSPEGGRRPDTQYF; CDR3nt: TGTGCCAGCAGCCCGGAGGGGGGGCGCAGGCCAGATACGCAGTATTTT
d_gene: .; abundance: .; v_gene: TRBV6-6; len: 15; j_gene: TRBJ2-2; CDR3aa: CASSYSIVGTGELFF; CDR3nt: TGTGCCAGCAGTTACTCGATCGTAGGGACCGGGGAGCTGTTTTTT
d_gene: .; abundance: .; v_gene: TRBV6-5; len: 13; j_gene: TRBJ1-4; CDR3aa: CASSLVGSEKLFF; CDR3nt: TGTGCCAGCAGTCTCGTGGGGAGTGAAAAACTGTTTTTT
d_gene: .; abundance: .; v_gene: TRBV11-2; len: 15; j_gene: TRBJ1-1; CDR3aa: CASSVQTRGGTEAFF; CDR3nt: TGTGCCAGCAGCGTACAGACCCGTGGGGGCACTGAAGCTTTCTTT
d_gene: .; abundance: .; v_gene: TRBV19; len: 13; j_gene: TRBJ2-1; CDR3aa: CASSLRGGGEQFF; CDR3nt: TGTGCCAGTAGTCTCCGCGGGGGCGGTGAGCAGTTCTTC
d_gene: .; abundance: .; v_gene: TRBV6-1; len: 13; j_gene: TRBJ1-1; CDR3aa: CASTLFSGSEAFF; CDR3nt: TGTGCCAGCACATTGTTCAGCGGCTCTGAAGCTTTCTTT
d_gene: .; abundance: .; v_gene: TRBV28; len: 18; j_gene: TRBJ1-5; CDR3aa: CASSLLTEARLSNQPQHF; CDR3nt: TGTGCCAGCAGTTTACTAACGGAGGCACGTCTTTCAAATCAGCCCCAGCATTTT
d_gene: TRBD1; abundance: .; v_gene: TRBV6-1; len: 14; j_gene: TRBJ2-7; CDR3aa: CASSVPGQGAEQYF; CDR3nt: TGTGCCAGCAGTGTTCCGGGACAGGGGGCCGAGCAGTACTTC
d_gene: .; abundance: .; v_gene: TRBV25-1; len: 13; j_gene: TRBJ1-1; CDR3aa: CASSGGLDTEAFF; CDR3nt: TGTGCCAGCAGTGGAGGGTTGGACACTGAAGCTTTCTTT
d_gene: TRBD1; abundance: once; v_gene: TRBV28; len: 14; j_gene: TRBJ2-1; CDR3aa: CASSLLQGVNEQFF; CDR3nt: TGTGCCAGCAGTTTACTCCAGGGGGTGAATGAGCAGTTCTTC
d_gene: .; abundance: .; v_gene: TRBV6-6; len: 14; j_gene: TRBJ2-3; CDR3aa: CASSYVVGTDTQYF; CDR3nt: TGTGCCAGCAGTTACGTGGTAGGCACAGATACGCAGTATTTT
d_gene: TRBD1; abundance: .; v_gene: TRBV4-2; len: 16; j_gene: TRBJ1-4; CDR3aa: CASSQYRGETNEKLFF; CDR3nt: TGTGCCAGCAGCCAATACAGGGGGGAAACTAATGAAAAACTGTTTTTT
d_gene: .; abundance: few; v_gene: TRBV2; len: 13; j_gene: TRBJ2-1; CDR3aa: CASRDSFFNEQFF; CDR3nt: TGTGCCAGCCGGGACTCCTTCTTCAATGAGCAGTTCTTC
d_gene: .; abundance: few; v_gene: TRBV6-5; len: 14; j_gene: TRBJ1-2; CDR3aa: CASARGGSNYGYTF; CDR3nt: TGTGCCAGCGCTAGGGGGGGCTCTAACTATGGCTACACCTTC
d_gene: TRBD1; abundance: .; v_gene: TRBV4-3; len: 16; j_gene: TRBJ2-7; CDR3aa: CASSAKQGMSSYEQYF; CDR3nt: TGCGCCAGCAGCGCAAAACAGGGGATGAGTTCCTACGAGCAGTACTTC
d_gene: .; abundance: .; v_gene: TRBV4-1; len: 14; j_gene: TRBJ1-1; CDR3aa: CASSQELRNTEAFF; CDR3nt: TGCGCCAGCAGCCAAGAATTGAGGAACACTGAAGCTTTCTTT